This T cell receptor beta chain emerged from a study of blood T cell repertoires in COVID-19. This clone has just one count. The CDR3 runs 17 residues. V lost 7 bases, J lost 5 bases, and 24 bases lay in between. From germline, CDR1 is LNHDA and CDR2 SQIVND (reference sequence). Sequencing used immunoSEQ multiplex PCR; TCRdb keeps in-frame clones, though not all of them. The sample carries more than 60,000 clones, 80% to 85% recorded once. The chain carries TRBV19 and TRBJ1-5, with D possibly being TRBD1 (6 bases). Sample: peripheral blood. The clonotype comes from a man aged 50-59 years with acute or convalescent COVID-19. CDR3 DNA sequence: TGTGCCAGTACAGATGGGGGGGCGCGGATCGCACATCAGCCCCAGCATTTT. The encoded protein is CASTDGGARIAHQPQHF.